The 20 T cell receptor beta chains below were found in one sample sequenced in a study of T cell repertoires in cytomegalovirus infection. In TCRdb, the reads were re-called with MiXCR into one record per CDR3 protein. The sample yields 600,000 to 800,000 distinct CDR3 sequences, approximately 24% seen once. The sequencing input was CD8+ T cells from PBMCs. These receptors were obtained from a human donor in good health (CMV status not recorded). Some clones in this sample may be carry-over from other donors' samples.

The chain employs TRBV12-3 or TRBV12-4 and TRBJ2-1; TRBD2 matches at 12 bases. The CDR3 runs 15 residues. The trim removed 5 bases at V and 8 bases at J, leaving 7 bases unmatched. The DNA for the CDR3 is TGTGCCAGCAGTCCTAGCGGGGGGGCCCGGGATGAGCAGTTCTTC. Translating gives CASSPSGGARDEQFF.

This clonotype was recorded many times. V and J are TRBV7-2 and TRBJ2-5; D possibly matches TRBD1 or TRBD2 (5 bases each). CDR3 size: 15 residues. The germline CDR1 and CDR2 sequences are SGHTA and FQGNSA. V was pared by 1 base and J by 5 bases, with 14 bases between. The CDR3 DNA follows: TGTGCCAGCAGCTTAGTTCGGGGCGCGACCGAGACCCAGTACTTC. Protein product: CASSLVRGATETQYF.

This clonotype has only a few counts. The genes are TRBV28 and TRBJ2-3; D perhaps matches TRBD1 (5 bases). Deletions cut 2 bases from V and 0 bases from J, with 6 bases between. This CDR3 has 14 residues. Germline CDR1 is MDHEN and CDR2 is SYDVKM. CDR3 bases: TGTGCCAGCAGTTTAAAGGGGAGCACAGATACGCAGTATTTT. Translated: CASSLKGSTDTQYF.

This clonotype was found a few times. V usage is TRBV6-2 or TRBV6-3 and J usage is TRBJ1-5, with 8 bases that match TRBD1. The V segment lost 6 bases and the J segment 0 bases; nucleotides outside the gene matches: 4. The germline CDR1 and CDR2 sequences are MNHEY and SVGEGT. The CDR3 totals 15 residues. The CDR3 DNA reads TGTGCCAGCAGGGCTGACAGGGGTAGCAATCAGCCCCAGCATTTT. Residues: CASRADRGSNQPQHF.

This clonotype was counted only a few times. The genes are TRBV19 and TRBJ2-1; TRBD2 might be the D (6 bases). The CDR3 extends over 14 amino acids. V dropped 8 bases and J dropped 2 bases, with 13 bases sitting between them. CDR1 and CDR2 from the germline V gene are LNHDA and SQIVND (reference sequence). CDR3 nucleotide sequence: TGTGCCAGTCGCGGGACTCCCCCCTACAATGAGCAGTTCTTC. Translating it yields CASRGTPPYNEQFF.

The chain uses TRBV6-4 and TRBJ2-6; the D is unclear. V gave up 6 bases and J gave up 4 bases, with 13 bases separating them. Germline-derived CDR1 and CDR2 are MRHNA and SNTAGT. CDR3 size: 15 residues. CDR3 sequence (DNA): TGTGCCAGCAGCCCACACCCCGAGGGGGCCAACGTCCTGACTTTC. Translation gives CASSPHPEGANVLTF.

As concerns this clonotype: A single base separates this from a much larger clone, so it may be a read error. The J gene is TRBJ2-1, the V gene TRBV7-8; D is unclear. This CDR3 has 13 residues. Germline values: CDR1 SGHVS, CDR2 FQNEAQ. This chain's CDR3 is CASTSVGYNERFF. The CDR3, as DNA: TGTGCCAGCACCTCGGTGGGTTACAATGAGCGGTTCTTC.

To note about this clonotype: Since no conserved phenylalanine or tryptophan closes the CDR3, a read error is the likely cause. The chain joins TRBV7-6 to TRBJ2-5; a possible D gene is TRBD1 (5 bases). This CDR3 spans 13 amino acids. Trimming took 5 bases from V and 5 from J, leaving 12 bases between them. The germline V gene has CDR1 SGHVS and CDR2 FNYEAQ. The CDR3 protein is CASSPGIGETQYS. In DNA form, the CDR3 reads TGTGCCAGCAGCCCAGGGATAGGCGAGACCCAGTACTCC.

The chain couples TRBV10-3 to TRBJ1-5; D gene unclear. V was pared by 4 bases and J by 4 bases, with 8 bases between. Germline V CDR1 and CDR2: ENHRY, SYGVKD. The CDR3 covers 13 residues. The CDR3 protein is CAISAEGNQPQHF. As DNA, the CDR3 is TGTGCCATCAGTGCGGAGGGTAATCAGCCCCAGCATTTT.

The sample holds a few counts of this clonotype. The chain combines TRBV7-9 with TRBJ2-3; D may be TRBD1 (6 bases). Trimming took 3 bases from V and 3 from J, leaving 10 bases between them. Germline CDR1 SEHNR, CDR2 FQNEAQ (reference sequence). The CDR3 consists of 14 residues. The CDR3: CASSFWGQTDTQYF. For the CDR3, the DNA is TGTGCCAGCAGCTTTTGGGGGCAAACAGATACGCAGTATTTT.

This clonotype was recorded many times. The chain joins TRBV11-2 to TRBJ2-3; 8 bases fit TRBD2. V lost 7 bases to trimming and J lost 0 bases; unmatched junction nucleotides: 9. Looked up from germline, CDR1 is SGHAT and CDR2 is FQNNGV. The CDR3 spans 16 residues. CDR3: CASTQGLAGSTDTQYF. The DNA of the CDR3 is TGTGCCAGCACCCAAGGATTAGCGGGGAGCACAGATACGCAGTATTTT.

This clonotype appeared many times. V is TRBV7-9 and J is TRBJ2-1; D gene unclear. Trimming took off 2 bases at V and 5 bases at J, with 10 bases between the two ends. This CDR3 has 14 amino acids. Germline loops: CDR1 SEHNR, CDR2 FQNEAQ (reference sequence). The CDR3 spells CASSLPDTDNEQFF. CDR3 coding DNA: TGTGCCAGCAGCTTACCCGATACAGACAATGAGCAGTTCTTC.

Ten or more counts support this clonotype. The CDR3 protein is CASSSWDRENTGELFF. Written as DNA, the CDR3 is TGTGCCAGCAGTTCTTGGGACAGGGAGAACACCGGGGAGCTGTTTTTT. The chain carries TRBV7-9 and TRBJ2-2; TRBD1 aligns across 9 bases. This CDR3 spans 16 amino acids. Unmatched junction bases numbered 6, after V lost 6 bases and J lost 1 base. The V gene's germline CDR1 is SEHNR and CDR2 FQNEAQ (reference sequence).

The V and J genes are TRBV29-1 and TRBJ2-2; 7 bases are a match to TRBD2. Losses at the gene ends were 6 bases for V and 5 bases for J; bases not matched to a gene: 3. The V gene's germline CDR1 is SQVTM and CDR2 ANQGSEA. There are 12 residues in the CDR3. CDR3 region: CSVDGGTGELFF. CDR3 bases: TGCAGCGTGGACGGGGGGACCGGGGAGCTGTTTTTT.

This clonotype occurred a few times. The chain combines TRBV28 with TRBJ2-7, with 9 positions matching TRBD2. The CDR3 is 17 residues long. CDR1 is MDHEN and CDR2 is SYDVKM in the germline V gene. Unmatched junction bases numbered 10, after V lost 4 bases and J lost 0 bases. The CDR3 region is CASSSPPIAGDSYEQYV. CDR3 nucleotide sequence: TGTGCCAGCAGTTCGCCGCCGATAGCGGGGGACTCCTACGAGCAGTACGTC.

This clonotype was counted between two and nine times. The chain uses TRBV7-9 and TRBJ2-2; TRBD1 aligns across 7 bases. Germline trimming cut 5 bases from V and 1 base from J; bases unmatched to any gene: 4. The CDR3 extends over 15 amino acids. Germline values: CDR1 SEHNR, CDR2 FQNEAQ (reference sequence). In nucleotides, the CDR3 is TGTGCCAGCAGCGCCCGGACAGGGAACACCGGGGAGCTGTTTTTT. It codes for CASSARTGNTGELFF. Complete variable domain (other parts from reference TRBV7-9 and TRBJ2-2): DTGVSQNPRHKITKRGQNVTFRCDPISEHNRLYWYRQTLGQGPEFLTYFQNEAQLEKSRLLSDRFSAERPKGSFSTLEIQRTEQGDSAMYLCASSARTGNTGELFFGEGSRLTVL.

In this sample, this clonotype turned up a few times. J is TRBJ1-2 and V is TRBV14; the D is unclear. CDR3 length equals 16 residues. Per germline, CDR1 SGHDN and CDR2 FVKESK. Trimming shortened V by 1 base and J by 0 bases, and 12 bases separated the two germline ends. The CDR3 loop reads CASSQGGRGSNYGYTF. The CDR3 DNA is TGTGCCAGCAGCCAAGGCGGTCGGGGATCTAACTATGGCTACACCTTC.

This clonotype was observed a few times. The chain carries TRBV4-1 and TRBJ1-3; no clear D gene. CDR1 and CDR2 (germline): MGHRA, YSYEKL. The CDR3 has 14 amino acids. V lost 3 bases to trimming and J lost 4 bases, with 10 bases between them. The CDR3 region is CASSQGRPGNTIYF. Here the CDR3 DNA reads TGCGCCAGCAGCCAGGGCAGACCAGGAAACACCATATATTTT.

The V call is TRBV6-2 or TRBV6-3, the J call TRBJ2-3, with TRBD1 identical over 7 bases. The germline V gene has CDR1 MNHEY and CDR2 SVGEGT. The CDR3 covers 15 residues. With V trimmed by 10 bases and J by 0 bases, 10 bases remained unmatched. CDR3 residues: CATVPGTASTDTQYF. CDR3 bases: TGTGCCACCGTTCCCGGGACAGCTAGCACAGATACGCAGTATTTT.

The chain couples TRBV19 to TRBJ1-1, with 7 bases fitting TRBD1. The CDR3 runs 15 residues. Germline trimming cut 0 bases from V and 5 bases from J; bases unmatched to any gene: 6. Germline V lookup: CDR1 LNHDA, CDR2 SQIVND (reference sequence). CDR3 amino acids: CASSIEAGGWTEAFF. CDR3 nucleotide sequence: TGTGCCAGTAGTATAGAGGCAGGGGGATGGACTGAAGCTTTCTTT.